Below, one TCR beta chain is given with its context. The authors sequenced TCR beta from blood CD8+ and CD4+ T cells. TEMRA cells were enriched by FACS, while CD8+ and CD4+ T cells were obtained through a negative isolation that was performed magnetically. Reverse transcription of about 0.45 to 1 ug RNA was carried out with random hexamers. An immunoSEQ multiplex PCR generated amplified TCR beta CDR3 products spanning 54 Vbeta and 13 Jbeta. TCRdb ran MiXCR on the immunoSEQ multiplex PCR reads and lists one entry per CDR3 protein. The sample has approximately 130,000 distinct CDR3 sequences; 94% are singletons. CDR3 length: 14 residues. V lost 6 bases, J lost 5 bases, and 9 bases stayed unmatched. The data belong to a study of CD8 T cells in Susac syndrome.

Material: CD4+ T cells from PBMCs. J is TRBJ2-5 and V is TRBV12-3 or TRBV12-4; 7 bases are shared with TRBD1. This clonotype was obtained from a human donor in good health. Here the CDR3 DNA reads TGTGCCAGCAGCTCGACAGGGCCTTGGGAGACCCAGTACTTC. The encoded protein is CASSSTGPWETQYF.